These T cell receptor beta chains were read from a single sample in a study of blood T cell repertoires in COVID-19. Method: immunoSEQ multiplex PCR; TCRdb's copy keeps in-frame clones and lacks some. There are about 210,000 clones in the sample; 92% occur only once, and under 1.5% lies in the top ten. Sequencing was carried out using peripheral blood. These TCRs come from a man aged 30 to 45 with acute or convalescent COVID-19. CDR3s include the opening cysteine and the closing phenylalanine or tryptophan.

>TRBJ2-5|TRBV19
CASSIVGAGGLAQYF
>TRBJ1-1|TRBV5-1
CASSLYAGGRTEAFF
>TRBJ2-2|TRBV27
CASSLRLAGGVSTGELFF
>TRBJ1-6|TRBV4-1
CASSQPRQGRNSPLHF
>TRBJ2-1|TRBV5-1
CASSLPGRTYNEQFF
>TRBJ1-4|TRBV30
CAWSVIGGGEKLFF
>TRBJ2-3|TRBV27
CASSSRAGGTSGTDTQYF
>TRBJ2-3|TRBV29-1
CSVEDRLAGNTDTQYF
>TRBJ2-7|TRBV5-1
CASSGRDSSYEQYF
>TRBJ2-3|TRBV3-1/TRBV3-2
CASAPGLADYTDTQYF
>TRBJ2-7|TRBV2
CASSDQGIEQYF
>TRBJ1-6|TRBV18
CASSPPSHRGNSPLHF
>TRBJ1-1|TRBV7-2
CASSLRGTEAFF
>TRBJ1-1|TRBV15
CATSSQQGRPFF
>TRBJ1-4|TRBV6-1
CASSEQQNPSNEKLFF
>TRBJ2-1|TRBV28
CASSPWGAGGSEQFF
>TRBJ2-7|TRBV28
CASSSSKTGIGYEQYF
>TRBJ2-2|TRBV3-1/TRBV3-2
CASSHRQGNTGELFF
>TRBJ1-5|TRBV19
CASKQDRVSQPQHF
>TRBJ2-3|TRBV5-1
CASSSAARGGPADTQYF
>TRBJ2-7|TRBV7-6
CASSRQGGDRYEQYF
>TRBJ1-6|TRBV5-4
CASSLDSQPLHF
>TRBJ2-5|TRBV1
CTSSQGLRGSIEETQYF
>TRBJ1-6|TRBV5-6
CASSLDQGGYSPLHF
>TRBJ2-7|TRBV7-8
CASSSMAGRFQYF
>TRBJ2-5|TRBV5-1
CASSLQQYQETQYF
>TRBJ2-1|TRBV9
CASTPMGLGSYNEQFF